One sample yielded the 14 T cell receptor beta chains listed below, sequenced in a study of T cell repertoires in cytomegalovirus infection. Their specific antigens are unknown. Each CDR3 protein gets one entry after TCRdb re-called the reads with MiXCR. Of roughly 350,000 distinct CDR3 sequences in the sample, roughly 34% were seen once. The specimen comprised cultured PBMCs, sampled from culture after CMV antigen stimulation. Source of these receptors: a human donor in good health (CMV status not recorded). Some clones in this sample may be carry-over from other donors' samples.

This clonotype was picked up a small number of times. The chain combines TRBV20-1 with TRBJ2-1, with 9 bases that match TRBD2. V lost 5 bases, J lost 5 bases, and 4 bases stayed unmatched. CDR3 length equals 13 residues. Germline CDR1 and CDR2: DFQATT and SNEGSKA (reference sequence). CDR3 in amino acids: CSAFSGSNNEQFF. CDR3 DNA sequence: TGCAGTGCTTTTAGCGGGAGCAACAATGAGCAGTTCTTC.

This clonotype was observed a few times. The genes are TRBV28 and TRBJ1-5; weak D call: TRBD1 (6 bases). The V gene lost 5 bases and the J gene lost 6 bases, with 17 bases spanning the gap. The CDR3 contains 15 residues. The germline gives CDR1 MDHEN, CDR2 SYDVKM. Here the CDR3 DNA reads TGTGCCAGCAGTCAAGGGGGGGAGGCTGTTCAGCCCCAGCATTTT. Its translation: CASSQGGEAVQPQHF.

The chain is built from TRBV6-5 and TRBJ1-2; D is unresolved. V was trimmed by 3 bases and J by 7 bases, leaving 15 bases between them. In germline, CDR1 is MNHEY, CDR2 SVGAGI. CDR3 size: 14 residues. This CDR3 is CASSYTGRLTGYTF. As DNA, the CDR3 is TGTGCCAGCAGTTATACCGGACGGTTAACTGGCTACACCTTC.

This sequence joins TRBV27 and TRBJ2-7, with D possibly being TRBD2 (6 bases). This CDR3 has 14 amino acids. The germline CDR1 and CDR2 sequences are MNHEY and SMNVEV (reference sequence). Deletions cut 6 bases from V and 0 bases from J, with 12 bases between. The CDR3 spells CASRARENSYEQYF. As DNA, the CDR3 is TGTGCCAGCAGGGCTCGGGAGAACTCCTACGAGCAGTACTTC.

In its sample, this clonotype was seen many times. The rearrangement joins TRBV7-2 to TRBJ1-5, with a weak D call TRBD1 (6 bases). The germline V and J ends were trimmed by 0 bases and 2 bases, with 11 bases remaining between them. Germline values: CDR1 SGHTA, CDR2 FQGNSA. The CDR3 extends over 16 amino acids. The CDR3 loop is CASSLARSGGNQPQHF. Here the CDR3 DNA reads TGTGCCAGCAGCTTAGCAAGGTCAGGGGGCAATCAGCCCCAGCATTTT.

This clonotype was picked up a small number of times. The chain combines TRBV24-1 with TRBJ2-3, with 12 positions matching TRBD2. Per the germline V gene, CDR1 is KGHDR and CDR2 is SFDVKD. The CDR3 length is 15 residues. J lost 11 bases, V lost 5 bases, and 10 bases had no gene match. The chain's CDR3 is CATSAPETSGRMQYF. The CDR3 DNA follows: TGTGCCACCAGTGCTCCGGAGACTAGCGGGAGAATGCAGTATTTT.

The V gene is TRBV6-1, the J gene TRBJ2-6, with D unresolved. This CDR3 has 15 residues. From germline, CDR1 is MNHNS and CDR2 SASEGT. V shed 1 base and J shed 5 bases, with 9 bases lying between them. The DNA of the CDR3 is TGTGCCAGCAGTGAAGGAAGATTTCGGGCCAACGTCCTGACTTTC. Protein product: CASSEGRFRANVLTF.

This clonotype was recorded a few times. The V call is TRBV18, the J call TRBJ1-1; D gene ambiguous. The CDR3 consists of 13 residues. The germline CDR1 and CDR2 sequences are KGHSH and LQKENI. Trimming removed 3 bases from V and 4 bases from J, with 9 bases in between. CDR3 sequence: CASSPIEATEAFF. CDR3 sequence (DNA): TGTGCCAGCTCACCCATCGAGGCCACTGAAGCTTTCTTT.

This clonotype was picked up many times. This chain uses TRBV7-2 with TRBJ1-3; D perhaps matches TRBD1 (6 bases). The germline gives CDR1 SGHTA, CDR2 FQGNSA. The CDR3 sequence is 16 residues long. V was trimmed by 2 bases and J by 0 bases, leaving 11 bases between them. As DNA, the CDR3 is TGTGCCAGCAGCTTACAGGGGTTAGTCTCTGGAAACACCATATATTTT. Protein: CASSLQGLVSGNTIYF. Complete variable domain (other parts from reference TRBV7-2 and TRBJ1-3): GAGVSQSPSNKVTEKGKDVELRCDPISGHTALYWYRQSLGQGLEFLIYFQGNSAPDKSGLPSDRFSAERTGGSVSTLTIQRTQQEDSAVYLCASSLQGLVSGNTIYFGEGSWLTVV.

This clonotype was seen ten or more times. CDR3 in amino acids: CASSGRDRADLAKNIQYF. Written as DNA, the CDR3 is TGTGCCAGCAGCGGCCGGGACAGGGCGGATCTAGCCAAAAACATTCAGTACTTC. The V and J genes are TRBV7-8 and TRBJ2-4; the match to TRBD1 covers 9 bases. The V gene's germline CDR1 is SGHVS and CDR2 FQNEAQ. V trimming: 5 bases; J trimming: 0 bases; junction bases outside the gene matches: 11. This CDR3 contains 18 residues.

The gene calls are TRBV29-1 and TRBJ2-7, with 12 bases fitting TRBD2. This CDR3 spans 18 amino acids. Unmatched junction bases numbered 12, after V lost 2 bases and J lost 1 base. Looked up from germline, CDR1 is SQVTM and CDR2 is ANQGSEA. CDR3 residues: CSVEKPPLAGGPSYEQYF. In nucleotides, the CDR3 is TGCAGCGTTGAAAAGCCCCCACTAGCGGGAGGACCTTCCTACGAGCAGTACTTC.

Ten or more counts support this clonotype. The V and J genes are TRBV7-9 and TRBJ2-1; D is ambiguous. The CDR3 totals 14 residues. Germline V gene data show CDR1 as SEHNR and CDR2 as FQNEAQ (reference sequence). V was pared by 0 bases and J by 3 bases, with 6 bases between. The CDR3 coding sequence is TGTGCCAGCAGCTTAGCTTTGGGCTACAATGAGCAGTTCTTC. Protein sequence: CASSLALGYNEQFF.

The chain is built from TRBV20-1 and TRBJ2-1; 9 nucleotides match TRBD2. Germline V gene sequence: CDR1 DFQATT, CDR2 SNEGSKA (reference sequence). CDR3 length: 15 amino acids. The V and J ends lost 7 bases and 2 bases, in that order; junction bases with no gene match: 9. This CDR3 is CSVGLAKVPYNEQFF. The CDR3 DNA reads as TGCAGTGTCGGACTAGCGAAAGTCCCCTACAATGAGCAGTTCTTC.

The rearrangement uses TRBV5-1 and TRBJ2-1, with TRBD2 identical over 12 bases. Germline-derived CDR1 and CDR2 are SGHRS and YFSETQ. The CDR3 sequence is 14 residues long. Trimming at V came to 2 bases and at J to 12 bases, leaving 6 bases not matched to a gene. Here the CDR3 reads CASSLSRTSGTQFF. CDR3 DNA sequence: TGCGCCAGCAGCTTAAGCCGGACTAGCGGGACGCAGTTCTTC.